The clone carrying this TCR beta chain was counted only a few times. Profiling relied on immunoSEQ multiplex PCR, and the TCRdb table lists in-frame clones only, not all of them. The sample holds some 15,000 clones, about 70% seen once. The sample comes from a study of T cells after somatic rescue of genetic block. The CDR3 is 15 residues long. CDR1 is KGHSH, CDR2 LQKENI, per germline. Trimming stripped 5 bases from V and 3 bases from J, with 17 bases between. The material sequenced was peripheral blood mononuclear cells (PBMCs). This TCR was sampled from a boy aged 5-17 years. The V gene is TRBV18, the J gene TRBJ2-7; D gene uncertain. CDR3 residues: CASSSLDTFHYEQYF. The CDR3 bases are TGTGCCAGCTCATCCCTCGACACCTTCCACTACGAGCAGTACTTC.